The TCR beta chain under discussion was sequenced for a study of T-cell memory formation after mild COVID-19. Study at large: TCR clusters were mostly donor specific.

5'RACE with constant-segment primers yielded barcoded, UMI-tagged TCR alpha and TCR beta cDNA libraries. TCRdb called the 5' RACE reads again in MiXCR, with one record for every CDR3 protein. The data hold 150,000 or so distinct CDR3 sequences, with around 13% observed a single time. The CDR3 has 13 amino acids. Germline V CDR1 and CDR2: DFQATT, SNEGSKA (reference sequence). Between the trimmed V and J ends, which lost 6 bases and 5 bases, there was a span of 17 bases. The V gene is TRBV20-1, the J gene TRBJ2-7; weak D call: TRBD1 (8 bases). The receptor was isolated from an adult woman who had mild COVID-19 (a few samples of this study predate the infection). Cell type and time point are not known. Input material: PBMCs or a T cell subset sorted from them (not recorded which). The CDR3 protein is CSAETGEGDEQYF. CDR3 coding DNA: TGCAGTGCCGAGACAGGGGAGGGAGACGAGCAGTACTTC.